This T cell receptor beta chain was sequenced in a study of T-cell reconstitution after alpha-beta-depleted transplantation in children (TCRdb year 2016). For the study in its entirety: Using TCR repertoire profiling, the study followed T-cell immune reconstitution in a quantitative way in children after TCRalphabeta/CD19-depleted allogeneic hematopoietic cell transplantation.

In the germline V gene, CDR1 corresponds to SGHRS and CDR2 to YFSETQ. The CDR3 covers 17 residues, taking in both the cysteine and the phenylalanine. Of all the DNA, just the CDR3 is kept, 51 bases in frame from base 1. The V end gives up 1 base and the J end 2 bases, leaving 8 bases in the junction not matched to a gene. This clonotype was counted at least ten times. Its antigen is not yet known. No much larger clone is present one base from it, and per-base qualities are unavailable. Library prep was done by PCR. The instrument was an Illumina HiSeq 2500. TCR libraries were prepared with molecular barcoding, using unique molecular identifiers to normalize TCRbeta repertoire quantification. TCRdb applied fastp at Q25 and MiXCR to the public reads, then kept only in-frame beta chains. Identical CDR3 proteins give one entry, which carries the most common genes and DNA. Counted in this sample were fewer than 120,000 distinct CDR3 sequences; around 10% of them appeared once. The ten largest clonotypes hold approximately 7.9% of the sample.

Specimen: PBMCs from the stem cell graft donor, collected from the stem cell graft. This receptor was taken from a human donor who donated a stem cell graft to a child with acute lymphoblastic leukemia. The receptor chain draws on TRBV5-1 and TRBJ1-1; TRBD1 lines up with 10 middle nucleotides. Read as DNA, the sequence is TGCGCCAGCAGCTTGTATCGTCGACAGGGGGCAAACACTGAAGCTTTCTTT. Its coded protein is CASSLYRRQGANTEAFF.